The next 7 T cell receptor beta chains were all read from a single sample in a study of blood T cell repertoires in COVID-19. Repertoires were generated with immunoSEQ multiplex PCR, while TCRdb's copy carries only in-frame clones and drops some. Of approximately 150,000 clones in the sample, 65% to 85% were seen once. Sequencing was carried out using peripheral blood. The source is a woman in her forties or fifties with acute or convalescent COVID-19.

This rearrangement joins TRBV2 to TRBJ2-5; a weak D match, TRBD1 (6 bases). V dropped 4 bases and J dropped 2 bases, with 8 bases sitting between them. The length of the CDR3 is 13 residues. Germline CDR1 and CDR2: SNHLY and FYNNEI. Here the CDR3 reads CASSGQVQETQYF. CDR3 DNA sequence: TGTGCCAGCAGTGGACAGGTTCAAGAGACCCAGTACTTC.

This clone has a handful of counts. The chain couples TRBV5-4 to TRBJ2-2; 13 nucleotides line up with TRBD2. Germline V gene sequence: CDR1 SGHNT, CDR2 YYREEE (reference sequence). CDR3 size: 18 residues. The V gene end was trimmed by 0 bases and the J gene end by 0 bases; junction bases not matched to a gene: 2. CDR3 sequence reads: CASSLGTSGGPNTGELFF. The CDR3 nucleotides are TGTGCCAGCAGCTTGGGGACTAGCGGGGGACCGAACACCGGGGAGCTGTTTTTT.

This clone was seen only a few times. The chain combines TRBV7-9 with TRBJ1-5, with D unresolved. CDR3 length: 13 amino acids. Germline CDR1 reads SEHNR; CDR2 reads FQNEAQ (reference sequence). The V and J ends lost 0 bases and 8 bases respectively, with 8 bases between them. The CDR3 here is CASSLARGEPQHF. In DNA form, the CDR3 reads TGTGCCAGCAGCTTAGCGCGCGGGGAGCCCCAGCATTTT.

This clone was observed many times. This chain connects TRBV4-3 to TRBJ1-5; 8 bases line up with TRBD1. The CDR3 totals 15 residues. V was pared by 4 bases and J by 5 bases, with 7 bases of the junction left unmatched. Looked up from germline, CDR1 is LGHNA and CDR2 is YSLEER. The CDR3 loop is CASSPRDRPDQPQHF. Written as DNA, the CDR3 is TGCGCCAGCAGCCCTCGGGACAGGCCGGATCAGCCCCAGCATTTT.

The chain links TRBV29-1 to TRBJ1-1; D not certain. The CDR3 length is 14 residues. Germline V CDR1 and CDR2: SQVTM, ANQGSEA. V was shortened by 1 base and J by 1 base, with 10 bases between the two germline ends. For the CDR3, the DNA is TGCAGCGTTGAAGCCGGCGGATGGAACACTGAAGCTTTCTTT. Protein: CSVEAGGWNTEAFF.

The chain combines TRBV11-2 with TRBJ1-2; D remains ambiguous. Germline V gives CDR1 SGHAT, CDR2 FQNNGV. This CDR3 has 14 residues. Trimming took 0 bases from V and 9 from J, leaving 14 bases between them. In DNA form, the CDR3 reads TGTGCCAGCAGCTTAGAACCAGTACCCAAGAGCTACACCTTC. Translation gives CASSLEPVPKSYTF.

The chain carries TRBV18 and TRBJ2-5; D is possibly TRBD1 (6 bases). Germline loops: CDR1 KGHSH, CDR2 LQKENI. Trimming shortened V by 4 bases and J by 5 bases, and 14 bases separated the two germline ends. There are 14 residues in the CDR3. CDR3 residues: CASSLSTGQETQYF. The CDR3 nucleotides are TGTGCCAGCTCACTTTCGACAGGCCAGGAGACCCAGTACTTC.